This T cell receptor (beta chain) comes out of a study of cytomegalovirus exposure and HLA in healthy donors. Notes on this clone: Its matching antigen is unknown.

Findings and caveats of the study: Researchers reported from a later analysis that most CMV-associated TCR beta chains appeared HLA-restricted. Overall, approximately 150 TCR beta chains were annotated as cytomegalovirus-associated. Later genetic work tied a missense DCLRE1C variant to beta-chain V and J trimming.

This PCR relied on a set of 60 Vbeta primers and 13 Jbeta primers. Assay: immunoSEQ multiplex PCR; the TCRdb copy retains only in-frame clones and omits some. The sample includes about 170,000 clones, roughly 73% of them seen just once. The CDR3 consists of 14 residues. V shed 7 bases, J shed 3 bases, and the junction held 6 bases outside the gene matches. Per germline, CDR1 SGHRS and CDR2 YFSETQ. The sample comprised PBMCs. The genes are TRBV5-1 and TRBJ1-4, with 7 bases matching TRBD1. This TCR came from a female donor in good health and CMV-seronegative. CDR3 region: CASRTGTANEKLFF. In DNA, the CDR3 is TGCGCCAGCCGGACAGGAACTGCTAATGAAAAACTGTTTTTT.